This entry features one T cell receptor (beta chain) sequence. No antigen is known for it. The sample is drawn from a study of siplizumab effects on memory and regulatory T cells. Findings and caveats of the study: It was never confirmed that proliferating Tregs from siplizumab cultures were suppressive. Sequences that were alloreactive and traceable to unstimulated CD4+ memory cells were significantly reduced by siplizumab. The alloresponse seemed to draw substantially on naive T cells, which appeared more diverse than memory cells.

Assays covered roughly 100,000 TCR templates per sample. The method was immunoSEQ multiplex PCR; TCRdb's version includes in-frame clones alone and lacks a portion of them. The sample has some 87,000 clones, around 90% seen once. Germline assignment: CDR1 SGHTA and CDR2 FQGTGA. The CDR3 covers 15 residues. Trimming left V 4 bases short and J 1 base short, with 11 bases between. This sequence originates from a human donor in good health. The sample was CD4+ T cells sorted from blood. The rearrangement uses TRBV7-3 and TRBJ2-1, with a weak D call TRBD2 (5 bases). The CDR3 sequence is CASSSGRDSYNEQFF. The CDR3 DNA sequence: TGTGCCAGCAGCTCGGGTCGGGATTCCTACAATGAGCAGTTCTTC.